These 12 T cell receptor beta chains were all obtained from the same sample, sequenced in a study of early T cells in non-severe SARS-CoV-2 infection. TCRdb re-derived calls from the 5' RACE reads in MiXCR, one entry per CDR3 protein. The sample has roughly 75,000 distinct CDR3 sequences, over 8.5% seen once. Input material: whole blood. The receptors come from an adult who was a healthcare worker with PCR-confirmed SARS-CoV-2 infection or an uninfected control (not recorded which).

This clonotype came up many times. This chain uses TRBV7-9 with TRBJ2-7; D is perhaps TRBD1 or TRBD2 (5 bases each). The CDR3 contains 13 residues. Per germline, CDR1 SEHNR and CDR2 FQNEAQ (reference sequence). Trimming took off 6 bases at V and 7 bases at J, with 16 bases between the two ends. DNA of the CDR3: TGTGCCAGCAGTGGGGGATCATATAGGGAGCAGTACTTC. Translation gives CASSGGSYREQYF.

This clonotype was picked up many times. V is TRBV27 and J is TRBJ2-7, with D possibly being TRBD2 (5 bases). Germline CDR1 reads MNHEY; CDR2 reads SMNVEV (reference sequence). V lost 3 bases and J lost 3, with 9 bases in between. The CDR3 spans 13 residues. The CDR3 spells CASSFTRYYEQYF. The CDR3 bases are TGTGCCAGCAGTTTTACTAGATACTACGAGCAGTACTTC.

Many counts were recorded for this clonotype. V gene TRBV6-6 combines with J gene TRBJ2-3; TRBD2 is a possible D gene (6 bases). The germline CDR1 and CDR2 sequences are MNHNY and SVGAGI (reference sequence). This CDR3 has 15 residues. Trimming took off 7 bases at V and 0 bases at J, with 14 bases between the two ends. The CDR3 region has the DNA TGTGCCAGCAATGACGCTAGCGTAAGCACAGATACGCAGTATTTT. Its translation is CASNDASVSTDTQYF.

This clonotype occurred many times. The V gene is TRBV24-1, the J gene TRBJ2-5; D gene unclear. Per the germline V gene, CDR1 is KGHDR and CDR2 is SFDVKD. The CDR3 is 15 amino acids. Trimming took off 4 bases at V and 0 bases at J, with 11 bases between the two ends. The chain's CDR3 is CATSEPHGYQETQYF. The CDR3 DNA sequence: TGTGCCACCAGTGAGCCGCACGGATACCAAGAGACCCAGTACTTC.

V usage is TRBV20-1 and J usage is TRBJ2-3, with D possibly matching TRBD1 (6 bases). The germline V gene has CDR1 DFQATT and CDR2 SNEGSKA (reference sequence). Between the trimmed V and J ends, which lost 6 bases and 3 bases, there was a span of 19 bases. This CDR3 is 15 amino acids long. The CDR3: CSATRGSRGTDTQYF. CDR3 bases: TGCAGTGCAACTAGAGGGAGCAGGGGAACAGATACGCAGTATTTT.

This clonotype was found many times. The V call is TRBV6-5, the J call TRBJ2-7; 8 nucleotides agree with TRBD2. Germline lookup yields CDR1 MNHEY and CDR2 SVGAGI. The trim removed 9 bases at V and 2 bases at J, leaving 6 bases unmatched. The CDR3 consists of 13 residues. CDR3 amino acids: CASRTSRAYEQYF. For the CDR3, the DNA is TGTGCCAGTCGGACTAGCAGAGCCTACGAGCAGTACTTC.

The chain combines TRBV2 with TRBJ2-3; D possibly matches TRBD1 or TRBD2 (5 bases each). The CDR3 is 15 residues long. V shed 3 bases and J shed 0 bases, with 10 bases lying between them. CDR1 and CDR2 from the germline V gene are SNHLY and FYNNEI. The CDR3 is CASSDDGASTDTQYF. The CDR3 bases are TGTGCCAGCAGTGATGACGGGGCTAGCACAGATACGCAGTATTTT.

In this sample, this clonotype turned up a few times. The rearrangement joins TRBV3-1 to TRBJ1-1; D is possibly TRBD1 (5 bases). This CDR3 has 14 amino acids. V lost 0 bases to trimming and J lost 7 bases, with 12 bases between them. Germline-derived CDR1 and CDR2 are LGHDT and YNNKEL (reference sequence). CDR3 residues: CASSQDAGLREAFF. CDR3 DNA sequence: TGTGCCAGCAGCCAAGACGCAGGGCTGCGTGAAGCTTTCTTT. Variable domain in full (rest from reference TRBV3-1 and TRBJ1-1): DTAVSQTPKYLVTQMGNDKSIKCEQNLGHDTMYWYKQDSKKFLKIMFSYNNKELIINETVPNRFSPKSPDKAHLNLHINSLELGDSAVYFCASSQDAGLREAFFGQGTRLTVV.

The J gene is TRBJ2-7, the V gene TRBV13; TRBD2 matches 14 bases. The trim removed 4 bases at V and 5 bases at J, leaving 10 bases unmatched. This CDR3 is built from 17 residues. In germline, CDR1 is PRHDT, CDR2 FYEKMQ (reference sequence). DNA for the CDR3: TGTGCCAGCAGCTGGGGACTAGCGGGAGTTTCGGGGGACGAGCAGTACTTC. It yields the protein CASSWGLAGVSGDEQYF. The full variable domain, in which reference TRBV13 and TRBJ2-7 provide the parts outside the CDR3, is AAGVIQSPRHLIKEKRETATLKCYPIPRHDTVYWYQQGPGQDPQFLISFYEKMQSDKGSIPDRFSAQQFSDYHSELNMSSLELGDSALYFCASSWGLAGVSGDEQYFGPGTRLTVT.

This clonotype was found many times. The chain's CDR3 is CASSTQIATNEKLFF. In DNA form, the CDR3 reads TGTGCCAGTAGTACGCAGATTGCAACTAATGAAAAACTGTTTTTT. V usage is TRBV19 and J usage is TRBJ1-4; D remains ambiguous. This CDR3 spans 15 amino acids. Germline V gives CDR1 LNHDA, CDR2 SQIVND (reference sequence). The V gene lost 4 bases and the J gene lost 0 bases, with 9 bases spanning the gap. The full variable domain, in which reference TRBV19 and TRBJ1-4 provide the parts outside the CDR3, is DGGITQSPKYLFRKEGQNVTLSCEQNLNHDAMYWYRQDPGQGLRLIYYSQIVNDFQKGDIAEGYSVSREKKESFPLTVTSAQKNPTAFYLCASSTQIATNEKLFFGSGTQLSVL.

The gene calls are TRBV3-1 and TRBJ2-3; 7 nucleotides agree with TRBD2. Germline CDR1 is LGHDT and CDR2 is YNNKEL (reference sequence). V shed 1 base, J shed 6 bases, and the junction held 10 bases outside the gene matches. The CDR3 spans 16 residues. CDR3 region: CASSQVSAGVGDTQYF. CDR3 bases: TGTGCCAGCAGCCAAGTTTCGGCGGGAGTAGGCGATACGCAGTATTTT.

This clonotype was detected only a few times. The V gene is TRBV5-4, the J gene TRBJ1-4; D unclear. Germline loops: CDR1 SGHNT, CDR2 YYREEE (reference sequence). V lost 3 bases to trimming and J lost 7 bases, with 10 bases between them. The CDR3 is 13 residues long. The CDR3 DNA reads TGTGCCAGCAGCTCGGGCAGCTCTGAAAAACTGTTTTTT. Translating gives CASSSGSSEKLFF.